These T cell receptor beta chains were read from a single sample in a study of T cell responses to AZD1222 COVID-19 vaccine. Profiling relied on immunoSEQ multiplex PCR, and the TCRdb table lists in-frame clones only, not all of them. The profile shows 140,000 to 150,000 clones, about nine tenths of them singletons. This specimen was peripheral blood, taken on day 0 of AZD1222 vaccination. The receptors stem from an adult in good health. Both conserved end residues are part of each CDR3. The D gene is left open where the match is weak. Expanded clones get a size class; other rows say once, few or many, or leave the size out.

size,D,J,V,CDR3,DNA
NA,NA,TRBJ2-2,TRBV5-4,CASSYPRGTGELFF,TGTGCCAGCAGTTATCCCAGGGGTACCGGGGAGCTGTTTTTT
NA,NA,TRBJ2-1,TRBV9,CASTVGNSYNEQFF,TGTGCCAGCACCGTGGGTAACTCCTACAATGAGCAGTTCTTC
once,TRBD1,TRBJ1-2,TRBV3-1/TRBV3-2,CASSRSLTGGNGYTF,TGTGCCAGCAGCCGTTCGTTGACAGGGGGCAATGGCTACACCTTC
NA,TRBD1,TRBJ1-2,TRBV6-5,CASRLVTRGLYGYTF,TGTGCCAGCAGACTCGTTACCAGGGGGCTCTATGGCTACACCTTC
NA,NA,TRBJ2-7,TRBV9,CASSPSRISYEQYF,TGTGCCAGCAGCCCGAGCAGGATATCCTACGAGCAGTACTTC
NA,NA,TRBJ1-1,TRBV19,CASSIGQPNTEAFF,TGTGCCAGTAGTATTGGACAGCCTAACACTGAAGCTTTCTTT
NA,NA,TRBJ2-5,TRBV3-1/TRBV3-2,CASSQEWQRRGETQYF,TGTGCCAGCAGCCAAGAGTGGCAGCGGAGGGGGGAGACCCAGTACTTC
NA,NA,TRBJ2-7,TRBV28,CASSFMTGAYEQYF,TGTGCCAGCAGTTTTATGACGGGAGCGTACGAGCAGTACTTC
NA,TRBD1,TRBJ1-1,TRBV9,CASSGGPGQSQSEAFF,TGTGCCAGCAGCGGAGGACCGGGACAGTCTCAGTCTGAAGCTTTCTTT
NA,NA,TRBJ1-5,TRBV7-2,CASSLAGYSNQPQHF,TGTGCCAGCAGCTTAGCTGGGTATAGCAATCAGCCCCAGCATTTT
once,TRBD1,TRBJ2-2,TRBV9,CASSLSPGDRGSGELFF,TGTGCCAGCAGTCTTAGTCCGGGGGACAGGGGGTCCGGGGAGCTGTTTTTT
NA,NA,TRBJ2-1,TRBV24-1,CATSDLGPGQNEQFF,TGTGCCACCAGTGATTTGGGACCCGGGCAAAATGAGCAGTTCTTC
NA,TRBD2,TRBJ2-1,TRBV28,CASSFPIGGRAANEQFF,TGTGCCAGCAGTTTCCCGATCGGCGGGAGGGCGGCTAATGAGCAGTTCTTC
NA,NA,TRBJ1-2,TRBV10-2,CASALEGGLTYYYGYTF,TGCGCCAGCGCCCTAGAGGGGGGACTTACTTATTACTATGGCTACACCTTC
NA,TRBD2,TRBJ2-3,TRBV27,CASSLYGRGADTQYF,TGTGCCAGCAGTTTGTACGGGAGGGGGGCAGATACGCAGTATTTT
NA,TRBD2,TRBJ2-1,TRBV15,CATSRGTSGYYNEQFF,TGTGCCACCAGCAGAGGGACTAGCGGGTACTACAATGAGCAGTTCTTC
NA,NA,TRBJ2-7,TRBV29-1,CSVERDKYEQYF,TGCAGCGTTGAGAGGGACAAGTACGAGCAGTACTTC
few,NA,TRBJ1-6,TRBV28,CASSPRGYSEFSPLHF,TGTGCCAGCAGTCCCCGAGGATACTCCGAATTTTCACCCCTCCACTTT
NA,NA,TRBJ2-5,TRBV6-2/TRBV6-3,CASSYSRVVETQYF,TGTGCCAGCAGTTACTCAAGGGTAGTAGAGACCCAGTACTTC
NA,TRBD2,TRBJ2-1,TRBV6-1,CASSEKREGHNEQFF,TGTGCCAGCAGTGAAAAGCGGGAGGGCCACAATGAGCAGTTCTTC
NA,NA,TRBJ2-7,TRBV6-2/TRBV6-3,CASSSARGTTVYEQYF,TGTGCCAGCAGTTCCGCCCGTGGTACAACCGTCTACGAGCAGTACTTC
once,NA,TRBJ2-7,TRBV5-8,CASSGRDRQREQYF,TGTGCCAGCAGCGGGAGGGACAGGCAGCGCGAGCAGTACTTC
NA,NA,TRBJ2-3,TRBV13,CASSLARGSHGRTDTQYF,TGTGCCAGCAGCCTCGCCAGAGGTAGCCATGGTCGCACAGATACGCAGTATTTT
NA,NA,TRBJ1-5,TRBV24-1,CATSDSGRSNQPQHF,TGTGCCACCAGTGATTCCGGACGTAGCAATCAGCCCCAGCATTTT
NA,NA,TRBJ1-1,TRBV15,CATSTENTEAFF,TGTGCCACCAGCACCGAGAACACTGAAGCTTTCTTT
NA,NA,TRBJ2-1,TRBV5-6,CASSSRVGGEQFF,TGTGCCAGCAGCTCCCGGGTCGGCGGTGAGCAGTTCTTC
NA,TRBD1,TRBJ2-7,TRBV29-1,CSVAGQGYEQYF,TGCAGCGTGGCGGGACAGGGGTACGAGCAGTACTTC
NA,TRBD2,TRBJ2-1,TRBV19,CASSIMTSGRTNEQFF,TGTGCCAGTAGTATAATGACTAGCGGGAGAACGAATGAGCAGTTCTTC
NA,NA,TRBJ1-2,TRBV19,CASSVGQGYGYTF,TGTGCCAGTAGTGTTGGGCAGGGCTATGGCTACACCTTC
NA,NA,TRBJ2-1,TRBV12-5,CASGLTTYNEQFF,TGTGCTAGTGGTCTAACGACGTACAATGAGCAGTTCTTC
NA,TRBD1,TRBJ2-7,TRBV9,CASSPHRDRDHEQYF,TGTGCCAGCAGCCCCCATCGGGACAGGGACCACGAGCAGTACTTC
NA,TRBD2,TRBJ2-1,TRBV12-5,CASVSGGRDNNEQFF,TGTGCTAGTGTCTCGGGCGGGAGGGACAACAATGAGCAGTTCTTC
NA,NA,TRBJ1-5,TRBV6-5,CASSWTLDSNQPQHF,TGTGCCAGCAGCTGGACATTAGATAGCAATCAGCCCCAGCATTTT
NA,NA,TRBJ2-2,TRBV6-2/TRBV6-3,CASSYFGGELFF,TGTGCCAGCAGTTATTTTGGCGGGGAGCTGTTTTTT
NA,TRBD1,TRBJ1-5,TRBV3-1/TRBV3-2,CASSRGTGQRSWALAQPQHF,TGTGCCAGCAGCAGAGGGACAGGGCAGAGAAGTTGGGCCTTGGCTCAGCCCCAGCATTTT
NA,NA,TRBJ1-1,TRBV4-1,CASSQRVVNTEAFF,TGCGCCAGCAGCCAACGGGTAGTGAACACTGAAGCTTTCTTT
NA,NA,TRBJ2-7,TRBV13,CASSRGTGPYEQYF,TGTGCCAGCAGCCGCGGGACGGGACCCTACGAGCAGTACTTC
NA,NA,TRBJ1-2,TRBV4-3,CASSQNQGMRGYTF,TGCGCCAGCAGCCAAAACCAGGGGATGAGGGGCTACACCTTC
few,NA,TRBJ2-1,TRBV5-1,CASSLASNRNEQFF,TGCGCCAGCAGCTTGGCCTCGAACCGAAATGAGCAGTTCTTC
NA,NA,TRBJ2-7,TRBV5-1,CASSLRAEGHTSYEQYF,TGCGCCAGCAGCTTGCGGGCGGAAGGGCATACGTCCTACGAGCAGTACTTC
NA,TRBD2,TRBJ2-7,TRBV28,CASRPLGGTYEQYF,TGTGCCAGCAGGCCCTTGGGAGGGACCTACGAGCAGTACTTC
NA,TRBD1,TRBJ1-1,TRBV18,CASSQGAATEAFF,TGTGCCAGCTCACAGGGGGCTGCCACTGAAGCTTTCTTT
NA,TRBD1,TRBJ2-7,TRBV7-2,CASSFRGWSENEQYF,TGTGCCAGCAGCTTCAGGGGGTGGTCTGAAAACGAGCAGTACTTC
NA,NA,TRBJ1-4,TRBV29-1,CSVGTNEKLFF,TGCAGCGTCGGAACTAATGAAAAACTGTTTTTT
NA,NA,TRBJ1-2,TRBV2,CASSEKVGGYGYTF,TGTGCCAGCAGTGAGAAGGTGGGAGGCTATGGCTACACCTTC
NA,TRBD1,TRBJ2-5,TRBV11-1,CASSTGRTGVQETQYF,TGTGCCAGCAGCACAGGGCGGACAGGGGTCCAAGAGACCCAGTACTTC
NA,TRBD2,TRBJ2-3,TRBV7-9,CASSPGLAGLRDTQYF,TGTGCCAGCAGCCCTGGACTAGCGGGATTGAGAGATACGCAGTATTTT
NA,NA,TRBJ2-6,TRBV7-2,CASSLGGPGANVLTF,TGTGCCAGCAGCTTAGGAGGTCCCGGGGCCAACGTCCTGACTTTC
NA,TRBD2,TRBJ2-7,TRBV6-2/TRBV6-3,CASSFPQAGVASYEQYF,TGTGCCAGCAGTTTTCCCCAGGCGGGAGTGGCATCCTACGAGCAGTACTTC